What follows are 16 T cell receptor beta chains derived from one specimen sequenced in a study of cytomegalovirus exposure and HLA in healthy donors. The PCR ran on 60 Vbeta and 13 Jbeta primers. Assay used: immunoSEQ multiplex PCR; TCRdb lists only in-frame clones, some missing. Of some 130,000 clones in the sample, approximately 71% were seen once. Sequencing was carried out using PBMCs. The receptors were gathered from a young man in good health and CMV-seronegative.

The CDR3 is CASSFGLAHNEQFF. CDR3 sequence (DNA): TGTGCCAGCAGCTTCGGACTAGCTCACAATGAGCAGTTCTTC. The chain links TRBV7-3 to TRBJ2-1; 8 nucleotides line up with TRBD2. Germline V gene lookup returns CDR1 SGHTA and CDR2 FQGTGA. The CDR3 is made up of 14 amino acids. Losses at the gene ends were 3 bases for V and 5 bases for J; bases not matched to a gene: 3.

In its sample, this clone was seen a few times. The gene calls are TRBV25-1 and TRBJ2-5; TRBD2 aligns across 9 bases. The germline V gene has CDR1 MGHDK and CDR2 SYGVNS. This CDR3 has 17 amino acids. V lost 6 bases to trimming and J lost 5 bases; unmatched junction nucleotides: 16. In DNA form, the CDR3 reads TGTGCCAGCAGCCTCAACGTATTAGCGGGAGAATGGGAGACCCAGTACTTC. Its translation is CASSLNVLAGEWETQYF.

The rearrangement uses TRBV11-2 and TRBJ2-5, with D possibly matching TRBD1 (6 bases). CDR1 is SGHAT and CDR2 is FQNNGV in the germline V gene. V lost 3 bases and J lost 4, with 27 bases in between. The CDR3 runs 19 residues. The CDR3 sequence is CASSLGDHRDIRWGETQYF. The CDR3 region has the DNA TGTGCCAGCAGCTTGGGCGACCATCGGGACATACGTTGGGGAGAGACCCAGTACTTC.

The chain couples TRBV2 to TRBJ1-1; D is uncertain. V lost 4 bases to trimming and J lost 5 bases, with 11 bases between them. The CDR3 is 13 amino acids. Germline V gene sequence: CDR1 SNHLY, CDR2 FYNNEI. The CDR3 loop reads CASSVTETTEAFF. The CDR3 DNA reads TGTGCCAGCAGTGTAACAGAGACGACTGAAGCTTTCTTT.

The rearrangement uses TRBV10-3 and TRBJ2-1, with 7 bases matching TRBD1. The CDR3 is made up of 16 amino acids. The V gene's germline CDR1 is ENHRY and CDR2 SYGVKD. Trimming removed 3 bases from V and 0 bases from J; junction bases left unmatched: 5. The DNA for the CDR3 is TGTGCCATCAGTGATTTGGCAGGGGGCTCCTACAATGAGCAGTTCTTC. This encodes CAISDLAGGSYNEQFF.

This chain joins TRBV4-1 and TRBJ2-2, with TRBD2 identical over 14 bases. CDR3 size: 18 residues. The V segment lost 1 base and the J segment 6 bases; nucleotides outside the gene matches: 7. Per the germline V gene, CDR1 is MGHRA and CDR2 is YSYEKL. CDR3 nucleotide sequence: TGCGCCAGCAGCCAAGGTCCGGGACTAGCGGGAGAGGCCGGGGAGCTGTTTTTT. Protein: CASSQGPGLAGEAGELFF.

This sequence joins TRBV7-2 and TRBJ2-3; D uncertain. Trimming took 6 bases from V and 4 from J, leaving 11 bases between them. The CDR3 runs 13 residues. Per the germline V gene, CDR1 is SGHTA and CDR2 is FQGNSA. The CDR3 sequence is CASRPPAADTQYF. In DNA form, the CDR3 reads TGTGCCAGCAGACCCCCGGCGGCAGATACGCAGTATTTT. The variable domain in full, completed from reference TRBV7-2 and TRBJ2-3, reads GAGVSQSPSNKVTEKGKDVELRCDPISGHTALYWYRQSLGQGLEFLIYFQGNSAPDKSGLPSDRFSAERTGGSVSTLTIQRTQQEDSAVYLCASRPPAADTQYFGPGTRLTVL.

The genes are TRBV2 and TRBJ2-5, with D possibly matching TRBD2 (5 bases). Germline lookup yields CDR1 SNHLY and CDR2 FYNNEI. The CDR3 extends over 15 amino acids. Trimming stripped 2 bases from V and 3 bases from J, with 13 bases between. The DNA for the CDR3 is TGTGCCAGCAGTGAAAGGTTGCAGAGGGAAGAGACCCAGTACTTC. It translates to CASSERLQREETQYF.

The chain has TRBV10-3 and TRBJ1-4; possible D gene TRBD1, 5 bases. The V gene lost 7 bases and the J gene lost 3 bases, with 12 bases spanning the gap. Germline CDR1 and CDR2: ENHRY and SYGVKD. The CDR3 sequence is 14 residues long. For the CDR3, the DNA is TGTGCCATCAAACCAGACAGATCTAATGAAAAACTGTTTTTT. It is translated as CAIKPDRSNEKLFF.

This CDR3 is CASIAPGQEIYGYTF. In DNA form, the CDR3 reads TGTGCCAGCATCGCGCCGGGACAGGAAATCTATGGCTACACCTTC. The chain joins TRBV28 to TRBJ1-2; the match to TRBD1 covers 8 bases. V shed 7 bases and J 4 bases; nucleotides not matched to a gene: 11. The CDR3 sequence is 15 residues long. Germline-derived CDR1 and CDR2 are MDHEN and SYDVKM.

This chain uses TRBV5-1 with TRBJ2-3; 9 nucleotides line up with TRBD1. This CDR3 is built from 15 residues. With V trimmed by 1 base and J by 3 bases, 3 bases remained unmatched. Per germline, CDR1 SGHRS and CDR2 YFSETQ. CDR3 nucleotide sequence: TGCGCCAGCAGCTTGATCGGGACAGGGACAGATACGCAGTATTTT. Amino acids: CASSLIGTGTDTQYF.

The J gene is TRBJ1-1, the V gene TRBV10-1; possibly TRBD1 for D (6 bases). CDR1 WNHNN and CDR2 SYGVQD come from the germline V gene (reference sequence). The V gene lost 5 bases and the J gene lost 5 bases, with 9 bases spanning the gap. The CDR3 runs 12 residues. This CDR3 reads CASSRGGTEAFF. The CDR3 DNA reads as TGCGCCAGCAGTCGAGGGGGAACTGAAGCTTTCTTT.

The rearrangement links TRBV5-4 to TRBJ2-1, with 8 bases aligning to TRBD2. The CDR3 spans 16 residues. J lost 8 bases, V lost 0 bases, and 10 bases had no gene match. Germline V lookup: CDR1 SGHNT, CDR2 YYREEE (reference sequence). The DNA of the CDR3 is TGTGCCAGCAGCTTGGATTTGAGCGGGAGTGGGGATGAGCAGTTCTTC. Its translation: CASSLDLSGSGDEQFF.

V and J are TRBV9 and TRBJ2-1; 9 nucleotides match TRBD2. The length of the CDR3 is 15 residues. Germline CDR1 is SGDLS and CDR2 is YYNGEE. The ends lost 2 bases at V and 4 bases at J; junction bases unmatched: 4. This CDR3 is CASSVRAGGYNEQFF. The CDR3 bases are TGTGCCAGCAGCGTCCGAGCGGGAGGATACAATGAGCAGTTCTTC.

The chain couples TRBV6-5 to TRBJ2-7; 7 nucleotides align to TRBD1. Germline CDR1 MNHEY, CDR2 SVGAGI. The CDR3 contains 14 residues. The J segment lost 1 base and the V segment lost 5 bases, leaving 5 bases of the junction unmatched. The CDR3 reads CASSPRQGSYEQYF. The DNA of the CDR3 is TGTGCCAGCAGTCCCCGACAGGGATCCTACGAGCAGTACTTC.

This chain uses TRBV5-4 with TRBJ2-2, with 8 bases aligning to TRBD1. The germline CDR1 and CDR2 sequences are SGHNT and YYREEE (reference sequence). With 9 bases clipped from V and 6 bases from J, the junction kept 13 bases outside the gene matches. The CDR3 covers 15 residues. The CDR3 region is CAIRAQGEVAGELFF. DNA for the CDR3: TGTGCCATCAGAGCACAGGGGGAGGTGGCCGGGGAGCTGTTTTTT.